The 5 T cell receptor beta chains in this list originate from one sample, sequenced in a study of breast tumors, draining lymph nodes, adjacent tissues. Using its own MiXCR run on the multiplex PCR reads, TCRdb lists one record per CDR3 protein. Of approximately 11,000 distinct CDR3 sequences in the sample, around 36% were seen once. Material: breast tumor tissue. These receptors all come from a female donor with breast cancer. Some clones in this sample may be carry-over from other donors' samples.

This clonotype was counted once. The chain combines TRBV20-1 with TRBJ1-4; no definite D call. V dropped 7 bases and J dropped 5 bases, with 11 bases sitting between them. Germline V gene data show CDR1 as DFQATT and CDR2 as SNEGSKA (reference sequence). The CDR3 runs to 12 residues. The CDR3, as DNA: TGCAGTGTCGCGTCAGAAAATGAAAAACTGTTTTTT. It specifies CSVASENEKLFF.

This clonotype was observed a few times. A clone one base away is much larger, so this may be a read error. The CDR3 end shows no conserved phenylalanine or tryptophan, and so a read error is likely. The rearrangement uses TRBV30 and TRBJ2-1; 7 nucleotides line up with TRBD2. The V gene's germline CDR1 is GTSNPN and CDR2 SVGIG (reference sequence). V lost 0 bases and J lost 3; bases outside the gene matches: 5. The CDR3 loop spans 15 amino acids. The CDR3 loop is CAWSVRGSDYNEQFL. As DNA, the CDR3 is TGTGCCTGGAGTGTTCGCGGGAGTGACTACAATGAGCAGTTCCTC.

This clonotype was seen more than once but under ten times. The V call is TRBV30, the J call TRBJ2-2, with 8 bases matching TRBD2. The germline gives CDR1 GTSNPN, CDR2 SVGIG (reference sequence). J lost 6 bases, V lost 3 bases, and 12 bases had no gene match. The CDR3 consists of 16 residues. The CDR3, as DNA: TGTGCCTGGAGGGAGGCTAGCGGGCTCGGGGCCGGGGAGCTGTTTTTT. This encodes CAWREASGLGAGELFF.

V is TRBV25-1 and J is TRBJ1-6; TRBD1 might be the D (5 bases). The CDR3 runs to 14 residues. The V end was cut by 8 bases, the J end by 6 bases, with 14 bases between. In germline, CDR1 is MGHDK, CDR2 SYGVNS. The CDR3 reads CASAPGWVNSPLHF. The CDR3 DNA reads TGTGCCAGCGCCCCAGGGTGGGTTAATTCACCCCTCCACTTT.

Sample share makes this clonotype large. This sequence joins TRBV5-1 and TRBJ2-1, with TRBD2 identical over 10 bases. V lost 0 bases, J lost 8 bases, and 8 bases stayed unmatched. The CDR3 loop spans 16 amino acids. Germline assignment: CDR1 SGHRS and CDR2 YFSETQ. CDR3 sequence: CASSLGPAGGRDEQFF. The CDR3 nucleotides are TGCGCCAGCAGCTTGGGACCAGCGGGAGGGCGGGATGAGCAGTTCTTC.